This TCR beta chain was captured by sequencing in a study of blood T cells in healthy people across ages. With regard to this clonotype: Its antigen is as yet unknown.

Healthy Caucasian individuals from Russia aged roughly 6 to 90 served as donors. Points from the study as a whole: Age showed a roughly linear inverse relationship with TCR beta diversity per million T cells. TCR beta diversity was tightly associated with the proportion of naive T cells.

This CDR3 is 16 amino acids long. With V trimmed by 1 base and J by 6 bases, 10 bases remained unmatched. Germline CDR1 DFQATT, CDR2 SNEGSKA (reference sequence). Primers used in a second PCR of about 7 to 11 cycles were a sample-barcoded 5' primer and a J-beta primer mix. TCRdb recomputed calls from the 5' RACE reads with MiXCR, one row per CDR3 protein. The repertoire holds about 1.4 million distinct CDR3 sequences, with approximately 60% as singletons. Sequencing used blood. This receptor was identified in a man aged 18 to 29 in good health. V gene TRBV20-1 combines with J gene TRBJ2-1; 9 nucleotides align to TRBD2. The CDR3 nucleotides read TGCAGTGCTAGAGTGTCGGCGGGAGGGCCTGGCAATGAGCAGTTCTTC. Amino acid sequence: CSARVSAGGPGNEQFF.